The text below deals with one T cell receptor beta chain. The record originates from a study of blood T cell repertoires in COVID-19. Overall study context: Sites in the United States, Italy and Spain provided acute and convalescent COVID-19 samples. PBMCs, B-cell-depleted T cells, or T cells were the source of the cDNA or gDNA that made up the material.

In the authors' methods: Estimation of nucleated cell counts was performed using reference gene primer amplification. Sequencing used immunoSEQ multiplex PCR; TCRdb keeps in-frame clones, though not all of them. V and J calls and clone size are those listed in that table; D and trimming were worked out from the DNA. Altogether roughly 140,000 clones are present, roughly four fifths being singletons, with the ten largest covering around 7.8%. The CDR3 sequence is 14 residues long. V lost 0 bases and J lost 7, with 13 bases in between. CDR1 and CDR2 (germline): MNHEY, SVGAGI. Source material: peripheral blood. The clonotype was recovered from a human donor in a cohort sampled during active COVID-19. This rearrangement joins TRBV6-5 to TRBJ2-7; D perhaps matches TRBD1 (6 bases). In nucleotides, the CDR3 is TGTGCCAGCAGTTACTCGAGGGGGTCGGGGGAGCAGTACTTC. Amino acid sequence: CASSYSRGSGEQYF.